Here is one TCR beta chain with its context. This sample was included in a study of blood T cell repertoires in COVID-19. Study summary: Both acute and convalescent COVID-19 samples were obtained from the United States, Italy and Spain. T cells, B-cell-depleted T cells, or PBMCs supplied cDNA or gDNA.

Authors' methods: Amplified reference gene primers provided the basis for estimating nucleated cell counts. Sequencing was performed with immunoSEQ multiplex PCR; in TCRdb, only in-frame clones are kept and a portion is missing. D and trimming come from the DNA, and the V and J calls and clone size come from that table. The repertoire holds 98,000 or so clones, 88% seen once, with over 2% in the top ten. Per the germline V gene, CDR1 is LNHDA and CDR2 is SQIVND (reference sequence). The CDR3 is 15 amino acids. Trimming removed 6 bases at V and 2 bases at J, with 14 bases between. The sequencing sample was made of peripheral blood. The chain is built from TRBV19 and TRBJ1-3; D may be TRBD1 (6 bases). This TCR was recovered from a human donor in a cohort sampled during active COVID-19. The CDR3 DNA follows: TGTGCCAGTAGGTCACAGGGTTACCCTGGAAACACCATATATTTT. Its protein product is CASRSQGYPGNTIYF. The complete variable domain, with remaining parts taken from reference TRBV19 and TRBJ1-3, reads DGGITQSPKYLFRKEGQNVTLSCEQNLNHDAMYWYRQDPGQGLRLIYYSQIVNDFQKGDIAEGYSVSREKKESFPLTVTSAQKNPTAFYLCASRSQGYPGNTIYFGEGSWLTVV.